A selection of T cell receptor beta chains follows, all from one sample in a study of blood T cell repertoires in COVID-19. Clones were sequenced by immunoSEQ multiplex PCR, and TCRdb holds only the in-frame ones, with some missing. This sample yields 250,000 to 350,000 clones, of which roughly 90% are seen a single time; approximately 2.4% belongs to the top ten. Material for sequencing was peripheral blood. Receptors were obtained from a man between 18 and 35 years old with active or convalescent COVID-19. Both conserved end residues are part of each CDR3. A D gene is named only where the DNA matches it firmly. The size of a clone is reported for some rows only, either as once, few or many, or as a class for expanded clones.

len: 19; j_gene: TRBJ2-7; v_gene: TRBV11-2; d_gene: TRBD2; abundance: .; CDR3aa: CASSSRGASGSLGTYEQYF; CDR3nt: TGTGCCAGCAGCTCCCGAGGGGCTAGCGGGAGTTTGGGAACCTACGAGCAGTACTTC
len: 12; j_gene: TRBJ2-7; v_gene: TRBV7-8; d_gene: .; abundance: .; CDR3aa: CASSPEPYEQYF; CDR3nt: TGTGCCAGCAGCCCAGAACCCTACGAGCAGTACTTC
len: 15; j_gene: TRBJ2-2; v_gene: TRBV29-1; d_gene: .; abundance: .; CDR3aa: CSVEVSVSNTGELFF; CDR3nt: TGCAGCGTTGAAGTAAGCGTCAGCAACACCGGGGAGCTGTTTTTT
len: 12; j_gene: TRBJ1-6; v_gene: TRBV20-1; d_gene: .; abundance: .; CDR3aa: CSVRERNSPLHF; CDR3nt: TGCAGTGTTCGTGAGCGGAATTCACCCCTCCACTTT
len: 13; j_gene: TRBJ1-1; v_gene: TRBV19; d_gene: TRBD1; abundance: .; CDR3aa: CASSIRGQVEAFF; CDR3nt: TGTGCCAGTAGTATAAGGGGACAGGTTGAAGCTTTCTTT
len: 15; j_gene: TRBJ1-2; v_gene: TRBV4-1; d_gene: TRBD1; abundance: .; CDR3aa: CASSPRDRGPEGYTF; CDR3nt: TGCGCCAGCAGCCCCCGGGACAGGGGGCCGGAAGGCTACACCTTC
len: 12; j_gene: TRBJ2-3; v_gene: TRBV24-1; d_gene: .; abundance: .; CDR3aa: CATSRGTDTQYF; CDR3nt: TGTGCCACCAGTCGAGGCACAGATACGCAGTATTTT
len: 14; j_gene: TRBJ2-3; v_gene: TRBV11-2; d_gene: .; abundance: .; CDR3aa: CASSTFVLADTQYF; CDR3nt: TGTGCCAGCAGCACCTTTGTTCTAGCGGATACGCAGTATTTT
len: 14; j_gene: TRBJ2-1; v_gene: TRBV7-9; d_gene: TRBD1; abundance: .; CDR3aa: CASSLVSRDSEQFF; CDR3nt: TGTGCCAGCAGCTTGGTCTCCCGGGACAGTGAGCAGTTCTTC
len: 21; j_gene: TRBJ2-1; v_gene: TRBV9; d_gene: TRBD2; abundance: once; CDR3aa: CASSVGTAKGLAGVSYNEQFF; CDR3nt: TGTGCCAGCAGCGTAGGGACAGCGAAGGGACTAGCGGGGGTCTCCTACAATGAGCAGTTCTTC
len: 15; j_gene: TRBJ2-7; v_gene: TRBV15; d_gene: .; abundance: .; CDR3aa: CATSRDGKSSYEQYF; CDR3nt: TGTGCCACCAGCAGAGATGGTAAGAGCTCCTACGAGCAGTACTTC
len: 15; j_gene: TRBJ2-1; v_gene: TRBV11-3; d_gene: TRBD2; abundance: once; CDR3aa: CASSLGLARYNEQFF; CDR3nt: TGTGCCAGCAGCTTAGGACTAGCCCGCTACAATGAGCAGTTCTTC
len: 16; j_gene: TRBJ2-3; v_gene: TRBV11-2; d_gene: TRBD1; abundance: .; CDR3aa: CASSLVWDRGADTQYF; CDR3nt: TGTGCCAGCAGCTTAGTTTGGGACAGGGGTGCAGATACGCAGTATTTT
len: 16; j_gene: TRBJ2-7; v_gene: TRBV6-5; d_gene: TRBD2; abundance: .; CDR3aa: CASSSRLAGNSYEQYF; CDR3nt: TGTGCCAGCAGTTCCCGACTAGCGGGGAATTCCTACGAGCAGTACTTC
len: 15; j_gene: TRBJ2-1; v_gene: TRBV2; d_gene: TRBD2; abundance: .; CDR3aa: CASSVGLAGRNEQFF; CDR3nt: TGTGCCAGCAGTGTGGGTCTAGCGGGACGGAATGAGCAGTTCTTC
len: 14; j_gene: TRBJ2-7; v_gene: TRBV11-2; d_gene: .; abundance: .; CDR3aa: CASSQKQGGDEQYF; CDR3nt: TGTGCCAGCAGCCAGAAGCAGGGCGGGGACGAGCAGTACTTC
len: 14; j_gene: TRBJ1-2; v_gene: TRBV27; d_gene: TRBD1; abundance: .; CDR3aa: CASSLDRGLQGYTF; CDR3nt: TGTGCCAGCTCCCTAGACAGGGGGCTCCAAGGCTACACCTTC
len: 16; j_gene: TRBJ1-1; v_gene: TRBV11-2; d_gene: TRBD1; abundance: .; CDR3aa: CASSLDPGQGFAEAFF; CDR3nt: TGTGCCAGCAGCTTAGATCCGGGACAGGGGTTCGCTGAAGCTTTCTTT
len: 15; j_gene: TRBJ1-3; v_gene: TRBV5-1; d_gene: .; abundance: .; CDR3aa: CASSLSQGSGNTIYF; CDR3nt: TGCGCCAGCAGCTTAAGTCAGGGTTCTGGAAACACCATATATTTT
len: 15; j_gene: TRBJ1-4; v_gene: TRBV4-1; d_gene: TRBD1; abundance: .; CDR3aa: CASSQRQGLGEKLFF; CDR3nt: TGCGCCAGCAGCCAACGACAGGGTTTGGGTGAAAAACTGTTTTTT
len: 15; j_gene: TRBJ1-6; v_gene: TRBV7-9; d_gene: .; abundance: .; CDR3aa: CASSLVSAGNSPLHF; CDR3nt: TGTGCCAGCAGCTTAGTGTCAGCGGGCAATTCACCCCTCCACTTT